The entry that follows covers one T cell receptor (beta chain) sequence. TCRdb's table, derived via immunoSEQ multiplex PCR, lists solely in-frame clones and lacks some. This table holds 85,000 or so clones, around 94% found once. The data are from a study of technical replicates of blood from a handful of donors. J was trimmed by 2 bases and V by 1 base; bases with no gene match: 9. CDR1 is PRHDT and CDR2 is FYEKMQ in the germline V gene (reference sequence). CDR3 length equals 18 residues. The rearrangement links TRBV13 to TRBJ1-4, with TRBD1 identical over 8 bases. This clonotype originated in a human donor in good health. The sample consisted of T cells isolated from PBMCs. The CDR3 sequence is CASSLAAGGALTNEKLFF. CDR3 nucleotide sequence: TGTGCCAGCAGCTTAGCGGCAGGGGGCGCGTTGACTAATGAAAAACTGTTTTTT.